Presented here are 6 T cell receptor beta chains from one specimen sequenced in a study of CD8 T cells in Susac syndrome. Random hexamers were used to reverse transcribe roughly 0.45 to 1 ug of RNA. MiXCR, applied by TCRdb to the immunoSEQ multiplex PCR reads, yields one record per CDR3 protein. The sample includes about 300,000 distinct CDR3 sequences, 92% of them seen just once. Sequenced material: CD4+ T cells from PBMCs. The receptors were gathered from a human donor with multiple sclerosis.

This clonotype was seen only once. The chain joins TRBV21-1 to TRBJ1-1; TRBD1 was called by the table and not checked on the DNA. TRBV21-1 is given as a pseudogene. This CDR3 contains 19 residues. CDR3 in amino acids: CASSPRDRGRLEVDTEAFF. CDR3 in DNA: TGTGCCAGCAGCCCCCGGGACAGGGGGCGATTGGAGGTAGACACTGAAGCTTTCTTT.

J is TRBJ2-1 and V is TRBV18; the match to TRBD2 covers 15 bases. The junction had 2 bases not matched to a gene; V was cut back by 0 bases and J by 8 bases. There are 16 residues in the CDR3. CDR1 is KGHSH and CDR2 is LQKENI in the germline V gene. The CDR3 loop is CASSPPGLAGGDEQFF. The DNA for the CDR3 is TGTGCCAGCTCACCACCTGGACTAGCGGGAGGGGATGAGCAGTTCTTC.

Points on this clonotype: The junction departs from the called germline gene at one end, perhaps through a read error. This chain uses TRBV5-1 with TRBJ1-1; D is undetermined. CDR3 length: 13 residues. The germline V gene has CDR1 SGHRS and CDR2 YFSETQ. The CDR3 DNA is TGCGCCAGCAGGTTGGACTGGAACACTGAAGCTTTCTTT. It specifies CASRLDWNTEAFF. Full variable domain (remainder filled in from reference TRBV5-1 and TRBJ1-1): KAGVTQTPRYLIKTRGQQVTLSCSPISGHRSVSWYQQTPGQGLQFLFEYFSETQRNKGNFPGRFSGRQFSNSRSEMNVSTLELGDSALYLCASRLDWNTEAFFGQGTRLTVV.

The gene calls are TRBV30 and TRBJ1-5, with D perhaps matching TRBD1 (5 bases). Germline CDR1 and CDR2: GTSNPN and SVGIG (reference sequence). V lost 4 bases to trimming and J lost 5 bases, with 15 bases between them. This CDR3 comprises 14 residues. CDR3 DNA: TGTGCCTGGAAGAAGGGTACGGGGCATCAGCCCCAGCATTTT. This translates into CAWKKGTGHQPQHF.

This clonotype was counted a few times. The chain carries TRBV7-2 and TRBJ2-5; 8 bases align to TRBD2. CDR3 length: 15 amino acids. Germline V gene data show CDR1 as SGHTA and CDR2 as FQGNSA. With 2 bases clipped from V and 5 bases from J, the junction kept 7 bases outside the gene matches. The CDR3 DNA reads TGTGCCAGCAGCTTATCGGGGGGGTTTGGGGAGACCCAGTACTTC. This encodes CASSLSGGFGETQYF.

J is TRBJ2-1 and V is TRBV4-1, with D tentatively TRBD2 (6 bases). Germline V CDR1 and CDR2: MGHRA, YSYEKL. The germline V and J ends were trimmed by 1 base and 8 bases, with 18 bases remaining between them. The CDR3 contains 16 residues. The DNA for the CDR3 is TGCGCCAGCAGCCAAGGGTACCCACTAGCTTCCCATGAGCAGTTCTTC. Protein product: CASSQGYPLASHEQFF.